These T cell receptor beta chains were read from a single sample in a study of T cell repertoires in cytomegalovirus infection. The antigens these receptors bind are not known. Each CDR3 protein gets one entry after TCRdb re-called the reads with MiXCR. This sample has about 700,000 distinct CDR3 sequences; around 32% occur once, and the top ten carry 15% to 20%. Sequencing was performed on cultured PBMCs, taken from culture after CMV antigen stimulation. These TCRs come from a human donor in good health (CMV status not recorded). Some clones in this sample may be carry-over from other donors' samples. CDR3s include the opening cysteine and the closing phenylalanine or tryptophan. D genes are given only for firm matches. Size is stated for part of the rows, as once, few or many counts, or as a class when the clone is expanded.

CDR3	DNA	V	D	size	J
CASSLAGDEGLNGYTF	TGTGCCAGCAGCTTAGCGGGGGATGAAGGGTTAAACGGCTACACCTTC	TRBV7-9	NA	few	TRBJ1-2
CASSFNPGGWTGELFF	TGTGCCAGCAGTTTTAACCCGGGAGGGTGGACCGGGGAGCTGTTTTTT	TRBV11-2	TRBD2	NA	TRBJ2-2
CASSYKGVQTYEQYF	TGTGCCAGCAGTTACAAGGGGGTCCAAACCTACGAGCAGTACTTC	TRBV6-2/TRBV6-3	NA	few	TRBJ2-7
CASSTPGAAVNEQFF	TGTGCCAGTAGTACTCCCGGGGCAGCGGTAAATGAGCAGTTCTTC	TRBV19	NA	few	TRBJ2-1
CSVEDFGGSEETRYF	TGCAGCGTTGAAGACTTTGGCGGGAGCGAGGAGACCCGGTACTTC	TRBV29-1	TRBD2	NA	TRBJ2-5
CAIRTGTGNEQYF	TGTGCCATCAGAACCGGGACAGGGAACGAGCAGTACTTC	TRBV10-3	TRBD1	NA	TRBJ2-7
CASSPRAKNIQYF	TGTGCCAGCAGTCCTAGGGCCAAAAACATTCAGTACTTC	TRBV6-6	NA	many	TRBJ2-4
CASKDDRVETQYF	TGTGCCAGCAAAGATGACAGAGTCGAGACCCAGTACTTC	TRBV7-6	NA	NA	TRBJ2-5
CASSQDAQATDTQYF	TGCGCCAGCAGCCAAGATGCGCAAGCGACAGATACGCAGTATTTT	TRBV4-3	NA	few	TRBJ2-3
CASSFTGMANTGELFF	TGTGCCAGCAGCTTCACAGGGATGGCGAACACCGGGGAGCTGTTTTTT	TRBV5-4	NA	NA	TRBJ2-2
CSARDPSGLNQDYEQYF	TGCAGTGCTAGAGACCCCAGTGGACTTAATCAAGACTACGAGCAGTACTTC	TRBV20-1	NA	NA	TRBJ2-7
CASSLQGHWNTEAFF	TGTGCCAGCAGTCTACAGGGTCATTGGAACACTGAAGCTTTCTTT	TRBV7-2	NA	NA	TRBJ1-1
CASSWDVRSYEQYF	TGTGCCAGCAGCTGGGACGTGCGCTCCTACGAGCAGTACTTC	TRBV5-4	NA	few	TRBJ2-7
CASSLYRTRDTGELFF	TGTGCCAGCAGCTTATATAGGACTAGAGACACCGGGGAGCTGTTTTTT	TRBV7-2	TRBD2	few	TRBJ2-2
CASSFNLADTQYF	TGTGCCAGCAGCTTTAATTTGGCAGATACGCAGTATTTT	TRBV7-2	NA	few	TRBJ2-3
CASSLSTGGYGYTF	TGTGCCAGCAGTTTATCAACAGGCGGCTATGGCTACACCTTC	TRBV28	NA	NA	TRBJ1-2
CASSSRAGTGGIQYF	TGTGCCAGCAGCTCACGAGCGGGTACCGGGGGCATTCAGTACTTC	TRBV7-2	NA	NA	TRBJ2-4
CASSLDRRGLPYEQYF	TGTGCCAGCAGCTTAGACCGCAGGGGGCTCCCCTACGAGCAGTACTTC	TRBV7-9	TRBD1	NA	TRBJ2-7